What follows describes a single TCR beta chain. As handled by the study authors: Scientists estimated how many nucleated cells there were by amplifying reference gene primers. Profiling relied on immunoSEQ multiplex PCR, and the TCRdb table lists in-frame clones only, not all of them. V and J calls and clone size follow that table, whereas D and trimming were derived from the DNA. The sample consists of around 31,000 clones, roughly 90% of them appearing once. The sample originates from a study of blood T cell repertoires in COVID-19. Study context: Acute and convalescent COVID-19 specimens originated in the United States, Italy and Spain. The analysed material was cDNA or gDNA that came from T cells, B-cell-depleted T cells, or PBMCs.

The CDR3 is 13 residues long. Trimming removed 3 bases at V and 5 bases at J, with 10 bases between. Germline V lookup: CDR1 LNHDA, CDR2 SQIVND (reference sequence). This TCR came from a woman between 40 and 55 years old with active or convalescent COVID-19. This sequence joins TRBV19 and TRBJ1-1; no reliable D call. The sequencing sample was made of peripheral blood. CDR3 residues: CASSIQAWTEAFF. In DNA form, the CDR3 reads TGTGCCAGTAGTATCCAGGCGTGGACTGAAGCTTTCTTT.